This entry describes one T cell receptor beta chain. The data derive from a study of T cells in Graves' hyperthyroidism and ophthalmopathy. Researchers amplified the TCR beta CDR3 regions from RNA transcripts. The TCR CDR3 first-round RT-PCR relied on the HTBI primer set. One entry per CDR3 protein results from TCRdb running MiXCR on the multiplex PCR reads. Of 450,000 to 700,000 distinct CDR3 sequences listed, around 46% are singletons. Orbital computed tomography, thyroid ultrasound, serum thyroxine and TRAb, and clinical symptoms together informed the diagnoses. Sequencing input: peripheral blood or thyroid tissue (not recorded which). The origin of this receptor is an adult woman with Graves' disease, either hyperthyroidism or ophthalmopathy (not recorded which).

CDR3: CASTSDRGLGYTF. Written as DNA, the CDR3 is TGTGCCAGCACCTCAGACAGGGGGCTTGGCTACACCTTC. The chain recombines TRBV12-3 or TRBV12-4 with TRBJ1-2, with 10 bases aligning to TRBD1. The V gene end was trimmed by 7 bases and the J gene end by 7 bases; junction bases not matched to a gene: 6. The CDR3 contains 13 residues.